This entry describes one TCR beta chain. The antigen is undetermined. These data are taken from a study of T cells expressing NK-cell markers. Study background: There were seven HCMV-seropositive donors and one seronegative donor among the eight sequenced.

TCR beta cDNA was generated via 5'RACE template switching incorporating UMIs. TCRdb re-called the 5' RACE reads and shows each CDR3 protein once, DNA omitted. This repertoire includes approximately 170,000 distinct CDR3 sequences. Findings and caveats of the study: The dominant NKG2C+ clonotypes represented 1.0-7.0% of CD8+ T cells in over 5 donors. These same clonotypes (in four donors) also led the CD3+CD56-NKG2C+ fraction.

There are 15 residues in the CDR3. Germline lookup yields CDR1 SGHKS and CDR2 YYEKEE (reference sequence). This sequence originates from a man aged 18 to 69 in good health. The chain carries TRBV5-5 and TRBJ2-7; TCRdb's D gene call, TRBD2, goes unchecked for lack of DNA. Sequences were obtained from blood T cells: a sorted CD56 or NKG2C T cell subset, CD4+ or CD8+ T cells, or bulk PBMC T cells (not recorded which). Here the CDR3 reads CASSYGQGRTYEQYF.